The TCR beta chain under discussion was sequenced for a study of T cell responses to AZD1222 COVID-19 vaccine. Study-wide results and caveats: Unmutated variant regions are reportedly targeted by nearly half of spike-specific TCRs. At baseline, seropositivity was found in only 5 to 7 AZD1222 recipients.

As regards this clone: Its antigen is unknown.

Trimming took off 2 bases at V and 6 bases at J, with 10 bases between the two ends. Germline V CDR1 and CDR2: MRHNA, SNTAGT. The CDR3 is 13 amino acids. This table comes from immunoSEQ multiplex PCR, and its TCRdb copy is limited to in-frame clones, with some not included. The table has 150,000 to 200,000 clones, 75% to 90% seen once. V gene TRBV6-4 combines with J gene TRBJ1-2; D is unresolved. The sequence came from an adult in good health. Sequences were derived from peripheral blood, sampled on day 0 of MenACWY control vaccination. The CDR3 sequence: CASSDVAGNGYTF. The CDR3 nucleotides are TGTGCCAGCAGTGACGTGGCGGGAAATGGCTACACCTTC.